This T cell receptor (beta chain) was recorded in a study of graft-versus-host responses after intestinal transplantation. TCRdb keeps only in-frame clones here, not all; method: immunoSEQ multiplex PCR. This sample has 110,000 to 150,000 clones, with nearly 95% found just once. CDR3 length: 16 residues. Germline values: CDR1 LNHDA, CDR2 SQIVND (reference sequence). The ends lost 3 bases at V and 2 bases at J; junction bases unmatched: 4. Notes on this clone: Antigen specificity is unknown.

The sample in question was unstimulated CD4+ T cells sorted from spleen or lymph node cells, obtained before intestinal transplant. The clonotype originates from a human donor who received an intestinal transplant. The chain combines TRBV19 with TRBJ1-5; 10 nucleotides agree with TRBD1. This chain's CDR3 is CASSILGTGGNQPQHF. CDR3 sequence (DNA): TGTGCCAGTAGTATTCTAGGGACAGGGGGCAATCAGCCCCAGCATTTT.